A single TCR beta chain is shown here with its context. What it binds is unknown. The sample is drawn from a study of regulatory T cells in long-lasting Graves disease. Study-wide results and limits: Clonotypes that were public and shared totalled roughly 3,000 in persistent patients versus around 1,000 in new patients. Persistent disease was associated with favored TRBV28 usage and with favored use of TRBJ1-2 and TRBJ2-5.

The TCR beta library used iRepertoire HTBI primers with Arm-PCR amplification of CDR3. One entry per CDR3 protein, called by TCRdb with MiXCR from the multiplex PCR reads. The sample yields around 400,000 distinct CDR3 sequences, 12% seen once. Indicated time point: newly diagnosed GD, antithyroid drugs for less than 3 months. The TCR library was prepared using RNA isolated from PBMCs. V was trimmed by 2 bases and J by 0 bases, leaving 9 bases between them. Germline CDR1 reads LGHDT; CDR2 reads YNNKEL (reference sequence). CDR3 size: 15 residues. This sample was shared with a second study, whose subject was T cells in Graves' hyperthyroidism and ophthalmopathy. That paper adds: Blood also held most thyroid clonotypes expanded beyond 0.001.

This receptor was taken from a woman in her late teens or twenties with Graves disease. The chain couples TRBV3-1 to TRBJ2-3; possibly TRBD2 for D (5 bases). The sequencing used peripheral blood mononuclear cells (PBMCs), collected at new diagnosis, from a patient treated with antithyroid drugs. In DNA, the CDR3 is TGTGCCAGCAGCCAAACCGGGGATAGCACAGATACGCAGTATTTT. Translation gives CASSQTGDSTDTQYF.